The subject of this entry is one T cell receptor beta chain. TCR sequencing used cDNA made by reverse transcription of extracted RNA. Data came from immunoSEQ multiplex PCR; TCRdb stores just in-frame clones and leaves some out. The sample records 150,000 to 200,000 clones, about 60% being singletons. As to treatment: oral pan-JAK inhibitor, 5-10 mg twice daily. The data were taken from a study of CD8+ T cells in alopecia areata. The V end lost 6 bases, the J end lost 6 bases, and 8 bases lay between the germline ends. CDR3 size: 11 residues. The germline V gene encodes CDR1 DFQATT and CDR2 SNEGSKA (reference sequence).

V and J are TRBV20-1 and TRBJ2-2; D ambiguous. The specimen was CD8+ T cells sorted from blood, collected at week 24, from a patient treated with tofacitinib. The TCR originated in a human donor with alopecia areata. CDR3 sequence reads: CSAGRPGELFF. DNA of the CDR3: TGCAGTGCGGGCAGACCCGGGGAGCTGTTTTTT.